The subject of this entry is one TCR beta chain. Its cognate antigen is unknown. The sample comes from a study of blood T cells in healthy people across ages. Study-wide points: Diversity of TCR beta per million T cells declined in a roughly linear way with age.

PBMCs numbering at least 6 million were isolated per sample. Germline assignment: CDR1 ENHRY and CDR2 SYGVKD. Germline trimming cut 0 bases from V and 8 bases from J; bases unmatched to any gene: 9. The CDR3 consists of 16 residues. The second PCR ran about 6 to 12 cycles with a sample-barcoded 5' primer and J-beta primers. No fewer than 2.5 million CDR3-containing paired-end reads came from each sample. TCRdb re-derived calls from the 5' RACE reads in MiXCR, one entry per CDR3 protein. The sample contains fewer than 900,000 distinct CDR3 sequences, around 34% of which appear only once. The origin of this receptor is a man younger than 35 in good health. The chain carries TRBV10-3 and TRBJ1-4, with 7 bases identical to TRBD1. Sequenced: blood. The CDR3 DNA sequence: TGTGCCATCAGTGAGTCGATTAGGGGGACAGAGGAAAAACTGTTTTTT. Translation: CAISESIRGTEEKLFF.